The TCR beta chain described here comes from a study of vaccination and CD4 T cells after COVID-19. The Oncomine TCR Beta short-read assay was what sequenced the DNA obtained from cultured CD4+ T cells. TCRdb independently ran MiXCR on the PCR reads; one entry per CDR3 protein. Found here are about 21,000 distinct CDR3 sequences, 38% of them singletons; the top ten hold less than 5.5%. Sample treatment: roughly 10-day PBMC culture with coronavirus spike peptide pools or control peptides (ViraFEST assay). Study-wide findings and caveats: The analysis of convalescent patients involved relatively few individuals and lacked early post-infection timepoints.

Note on this clonotype: Its target is unknown.

Trimming removed 1 base from V and 2 bases from J, with 9 bases in between. The CDR3 spans 15 residues. CDR1 is KGHSH and CDR2 is LQKENI in the germline V gene. The material was CD4+ T cells from blood, cultured in vitro, obtained before SARS-CoV-2 vaccination. The chain uses TRBV18 and TRBJ2-1; D possibly corresponds to TRBD1 (5 bases). The TCR was taken from a human donor who had recovered from COVID-19. The CDR3 is CASSPRRVAYNEQFF. The CDR3, as DNA: TGTGCCAGCTCACCACGCAGGGTGGCCTACAATGAGCAGTTCTTC. The whole variable domain, filled in from reference TRBV18 and TRBJ2-1, reads NAGVMQNPRHLVRRRGQEARLRCSPMKGHSHVYWYRQLPEEGLKFMVYLQKENIIDESGMPKERFSAEFPKEGPSILRIQQVVRGDSAAYFCASSPRRVAYNEQFFGPGTRLTVL.